This TCR beta chain was profiled in a study of long-term antiretroviral therapy in people with HIV. Investigators performed immunoSEQ version v3.0 at survey level. Sequencing aimed at roughly 35,000-50,000 T-cell genomes per sample. Measured with immunoSEQ multiplex PCR; TCRdb has only the in-frame clones, and not every one. The sample includes under 30,000 clones, about 80% of them seen just once. Germline V CDR1 and CDR2: SGHVS, FNYEAQ. This CDR3 is 14 amino acids long. Trimming removed 0 bases from V and 1 base from J, with 7 bases in between. This clone is categorized as medium-sized. What it binds is unknown. Whole-study findings and limits: Against controls, HIV repertoires showed narrower ranges of CDR3 length. ART adherence, viral resistance and therapy changes went undocumented.

Without exception, participants with HIV were treated in the United States. V usage is TRBV7-6 and J usage is TRBJ2-7; D is undetermined. This clonotype was obtained from a man aged 40-50 years with HIV. The sample was unsorted PBMCs, taken 0.3 years after starting antiretroviral therapy. The CDR3 is CASSLAGQSYEQYF. In nucleotides, the CDR3 is TGTGCCAGCAGCTTAGCAGGGCAGTCCTACGAGCAGTACTTC.